The 18 T cell receptor beta chains presented below share a single source sample, sequenced in a study of beta chain features in type 1 diabetes. Study-wide points: Type 1 diabetes patients had TCRB CDR3s that were shorter (moderately but significantly so) in all four CD4+ subsets.

Every isolated RNA sample was fully reverse transcribed, so sequencing captured expressed TCRB transcripts. Repertoires were generated with immunoSEQ multiplex PCR, while TCRdb's copy carries only in-frame clones and drops some. The sample has about 360,000 clones, over 9.5% seen once. The antigens of these receptors remain unknown. Sequenced: naive CD4+ T cells from blood. The source is a woman under 30 with type 1 diabetes.

CDR3 coding DNA: TGCGCCAGCAGCCAAGATTTGGTCAGCCAAGAGACCCAGTACTTC. This sequence encodes CASSQDLVSQETQYF. The chain joins TRBV4-1 to TRBJ2-5; D gene ambiguous. Germline CDR1 MGHRA, CDR2 YSYEKL. The ends were cut back, 0 bases at V and 1 base at J, with 9 bases in the middle. The CDR3 runs 15 residues.

This clone was seen a handful of times. V usage is TRBV9 and J usage is TRBJ2-4; TRBD2 matches 7 bases. Germline trimming cut 4 bases from V and 5 bases from J; bases unmatched to any gene: 9. CDR1 is SGDLS, CDR2 YYNGEE, per germline. This CDR3 spans 15 amino acids. CDR3 nucleotide sequence: TGTGCCAGCAGCCGGACCGGACTAGTCGAAAACATTCAGTACTTC. Protein product: CASSRTGLVENIQYF.

This clone was observed a handful of times. This chain uses TRBV28 with TRBJ1-2, with D perhaps matching TRBD1 (6 bases). The CDR3 contains 16 residues. Trimming stripped 3 bases from V and 4 bases from J, with 18 bases between. Looked up from germline, CDR1 is MDHEN and CDR2 is SYDVKM. In nucleotides, the CDR3 is TGTGCCAGCAGTTTCGCGGGCAGGGGAATCCTCTATGGCTACACCTTC. Translated: CASSFAGRGILYGYTF.

V gene TRBV6-6 combines with J gene TRBJ2-7; 8 bases line up with TRBD1. The CDR3 extends over 14 amino acids. The germline gives CDR1 MNHNY, CDR2 SVGAGI (reference sequence). With V trimmed by 6 bases and J by 3 bases, 7 bases remained unmatched. The CDR3 DNA reads as TGTGCCAGCAGACAACTAGGACAGGGCTACGAGCAGTACTTC. Its translation: CASRQLGQGYEQYF.

The chain has TRBV6-5 and TRBJ2-3, with D uncertain. With 2 bases removed from V and 5 bases from J, the gap between germline ends came to 14 bases. The length of the CDR3 is 15 residues. Germline V CDR1 and CDR2: MNHEY, SVGAGI. The CDR3 DNA sequence: TGTGCCAGCAGTTACGGGCAGGTCGCACGAGATACGCAGTATTTT. Translating it yields CASSYGQVARDTQYF.

Only a few counts were recorded for this clone. The rearrangement joins TRBV25-1 to TRBJ2-3; possible D gene TRBD1, 6 bases. V was clipped by 5 bases and J by 1 base, with 7 bases between them. The CDR3 consists of 13 residues. The germline gives CDR1 MGHDK, CDR2 SYGVNS. The CDR3 nucleotides are TGTGCCAGCAGTCCAGGGGGCACAGATACGCAGTATTTT. Residues: CASSPGGTDTQYF.

About this clone: The sample carries other DNA sequences with the same CDR3. The V gene is TRBV5-1, the J gene TRBJ1-2; 7 nucleotides align to TRBD1. The germline V gene has CDR1 SGHRS and CDR2 YFSETQ. The CDR3 totals 12 residues. After removal of 4 bases from V and 6 bases from J, the junction contained 3 bases not matched to a gene. This CDR3 reads CASSPDRDGYTF. For the CDR3, the DNA is TGCGCCAGCAGCCCCGACAGGGATGGCTACACCTTC.

The chain couples TRBV29-1 to TRBJ2-3, with 7 bases matching TRBD1. Germline CDR1 SQVTM, CDR2 ANQGSEA. The V gene end was trimmed by 1 base and the J gene end by 6 bases; junction bases not matched to a gene: 13. CDR3 length equals 16 residues. Here the CDR3 reads CSVEVIRGRLKDTQYF. For the CDR3, the DNA is TGCAGCGTTGAAGTTATAAGGGGGCGATTGAAGGATACGCAGTATTTT.

CDR3 nucleotides: TGTGCCTGGAGTGGAGCGGCGATCTATCAGCCCCAGCATTTT. Protein: CAWSGAAIYQPQHF. The V and J genes are TRBV30 and TRBJ1-5; no clear D gene. The CDR3 spans 14 residues. Germline loops: CDR1 GTSNPN, CDR2 SVGIG (reference sequence). V was pared by 1 base and J by 5 bases, with 12 bases between.

This clone was observed a handful of times. The chain has TRBV25-1 and TRBJ1-1; weak D call: TRBD1 (6 bases). The ends were cut back, 1 base at V and 0 bases at J, with 9 bases in the middle. Germline V gives CDR1 MGHDK, CDR2 SYGVNS. The CDR3 is 15 residues long. CDR3 coding DNA: TGTGCCAGCAGTGAATCGGGACAAATGAACACTGAAGCTTTCTTT. The encoded protein is CASSESGQMNTEAFF.

The chain links TRBV7-2 to TRBJ2-2; D might be TRBD2 (7 bases). CDR3 length: 17 amino acids. V shed 1 base and J shed 6 bases, with 18 bases lying between them. Looked up from germline, CDR1 is SGHTA and CDR2 is FQGNSA. Here the CDR3 DNA reads TGTGCCAGCAGCTTAGTGGGGGGGCAGATACAACCCGGGGAGCTGTTTTTT. Translation gives CASSLVGGQIQPGELFF.

This chain connects TRBV27 to TRBJ2-7; 10 bases map to TRBD1. The ends lost 2 bases at V and 7 bases at J; junction bases unmatched: 5. Germline CDR1 reads MNHEY; CDR2 reads SMNVEV (reference sequence). The CDR3 extends over 14 amino acids. DNA of the CDR3: TGTGCCAGCAGTTTAGGGACAGGGGCCGGGGAGCAGTACTTC. It yields the protein CASSLGTGAGEQYF.

In its sample, this clone was seen a few times. This chain connects TRBV4-3 to TRBJ1-6; 10 positions agree with TRBD1. CDR1 is LGHNA and CDR2 is YSLEER in the germline V gene. Germline trimming cut 2 bases from V and 8 bases from J; bases unmatched to any gene: 9. The CDR3 has 17 amino acids. CDR3 DNA sequence: TGCGCCAGCAGCCAAACCGGGACAGGGGAACTGGATTCACCCCTCCACTTT. Its protein is CASSQTGTGELDSPLHF.

There are a few counts of this clone. The genes are TRBV7-9 and TRBJ2-3; possibly TRBD1 for D (5 bases). CDR1 SEHNR and CDR2 FQNEAQ come from the germline V gene (reference sequence). V was pared by 4 bases and J by 5 bases, with 10 bases between. CDR3 length: 13 amino acids. CDR3 in DNA: TGTGCCAGCAGCTCTATTGGACAAGATACGCAGTATTTT. Its protein product is CASSSIGQDTQYF.

There are a few counts of this clone. J is TRBJ1-5 and V is TRBV13, with 8 bases aligning to TRBD1. CDR1 is PRHDT and CDR2 is FYEKMQ in the germline V gene (reference sequence). V lost 2 bases and J lost 7; bases outside the gene matches: 10. The CDR3 has 16 amino acids. CDR3 in amino acids: CASSLRTGSPEQPQHF. The CDR3 nucleotides read TGTGCCAGCAGCTTACGGACAGGGAGTCCGGAACAGCCCCAGCATTTT. Based on the CDR3 plus reference TRBV13 and TRBJ1-5, the full variable domain is AAGVIQSPRHLIKEKRETATLKCYPIPRHDTVYWYQQGPGQDPQFLISFYEKMQSDKGSIPDRFSAQQFSDYHSELNMSSLELGDSALYFCASSLRTGSPEQPQHFGDGTRLSIL.

The table lists this clone with a few counts. The chain carries TRBV28 and TRBJ2-7; the match to TRBD2 covers 7 bases. Germline assignment: CDR1 MDHEN and CDR2 SYDVKM. The CDR3 contains 16 residues. V was pared by 4 bases and J by 0 bases, with 9 bases of the junction left unmatched. The CDR3 DNA reads TGTGCCAGCAGTTCCCCGGGGAGGGCGAGCTCCTACGAGCAGTACTTC. Protein: CASSSPGRASSYEQYF.

This clone was found a few times. This rearrangement joins TRBV4-1 to TRBJ2-1; TRBD2 aligns across 15 bases. The CDR3 is 15 amino acids. Germline-derived CDR1 and CDR2 are MGHRA and YSYEKL. The ends lost 1 base at V and 12 bases at J; junction bases unmatched: 4. CDR3 sequence: CASSQVGGLAGGQFF. CDR3 nucleotide sequence: TGCGCCAGCAGCCAAGTTGGGGGACTAGCGGGAGGGCAGTTCTTC.

A few counts support this clone. This chain connects TRBV18 to TRBJ2-5; TRBD2 might be the D (5 bases). V was clipped by 3 bases and J by 5 bases, with 13 bases between them. Germline CDR1 KGHSH, CDR2 LQKENI. The CDR3 consists of 14 residues. The DNA of the CDR3 is TGTGCCAGCTCACCCCCCGCGGGCCGGGAGACCCAGTACTTC. It translates to CASSPPAGRETQYF. Supplemented by reference TRBV18 and TRBJ2-5, the full variable domain reads NAGVMQNPRHLVRRRGQEARLRCSPMKGHSHVYWYRQLPEEGLKFMVYLQKENIIDESGMPKERFSAEFPKEGPSILRIQQVVRGDSAAYFCASSPPAGRETQYFGPGTRLLVL.